These 22 T cell receptor beta chains share one sample of origin, sequenced in a study of monozygotic twins with inflammatory bowel disease. TCRdb reanalyzed the 5' RACE reads, giving one entry per CDR3 protein sequence and no DNA. This table lists 420,000 or so distinct CDR3 sequences. What was sequenced was blood. These receptors were collected from a human donor with ulcerative colitis or Crohn's disease, or a healthy co-twin of an affected twin (not recorded which).

The V and J genes are TRBV7-9 and TRBJ1-2; without DNA, the TCRdb call of TRBD1 cannot be checked. The CDR3 is made up of 14 amino acids. The germline V gene has CDR1 SEHNR and CDR2 FQNEAQ (reference sequence). CDR3 sequence: CASSPDDRVYGYTF.

The gene calls are TRBV27 and TRBJ1-2. CDR3 length: 15 amino acids. The germline V gene encodes CDR1 MNHEY and CDR2 SMNVEV (reference sequence). The CDR3 loop is CASSFEPNSNYGYTF.

The V call is TRBV5-1, the J call TRBJ2-2; the D call of TRBD1 rests on TCRdb alone, since no DNA is present to check it. The CDR3 runs to 15 residues. Germline V gene lookup returns CDR1 SGHRS and CDR2 YFSETQ. The CDR3 protein is CASSLGGWNTGELFF.

This rearrangement joins TRBV5-1 to TRBJ2-5. The CDR3 extends over 13 amino acids. Per germline, CDR1 SGHRS and CDR2 YFSETQ. This chain's CDR3 is CAISLAYQETQYF.

Here the CDR3 reads CASSQGLHEQYF. V is TRBV5-5 and J is TRBJ2-7. CDR1 is SGHKS and CDR2 is YYEKEE in the germline V gene (reference sequence). The CDR3 is made up of 12 amino acids.

This CDR3 reads CASSLTTKTRLNSYNEQFF. This chain links TRBV11-1 with TRBJ2-1. Looked up from germline, CDR1 is SGHAT and CDR2 is FQDESV (reference sequence). CDR3 size: 19 residues.

V usage is TRBV7-4 and J usage is TRBJ1-1; checking the TCRdb D call of TRBD1 is not possible without DNA. The CDR3 has 15 residues. CDR1 and CDR2 (germline): SGHVT, SQSDAQ. The CDR3: CASSPTITGTGGAFF.

The chain employs TRBV7-9 and TRBJ2-5; TCRdb picks TRBD2, but there is no DNA to check that call. CDR3 length: 16 amino acids. Germline V gene data show CDR1 as SEHNR and CDR2 as FQNEAQ (reference sequence). CDR3 in amino acids: CASSLRGRTSGETQYF.

This rearrangement joins TRBV12-3 or TRBV12-4 to TRBJ2-1; TCRdb's assignment of TRBD2 cannot be checked, as there is no DNA. This CDR3 has 12 residues. CDR3 sequence: CASSFSSVEQFF.

This chain connects TRBV24-1 to TRBJ2-6; TCRdb names TRBD1, which stays unverified in the absence of DNA. This CDR3 contains 17 residues. The germline V gene encodes CDR1 KGHDR and CDR2 SFDVKD. The CDR3 here is CATSMGGLSSGVNVLTF.

The chain employs TRBV20-1 and TRBJ2-1; TCRdb's D call, TRBD2, is unchecked because there is no DNA. The CDR3 is 15 amino acids. The germline gives CDR1 DFQATT, CDR2 SNEGSKA (reference sequence). The CDR3 sequence is CSASLDGGGLDEQFF.

The V gene is TRBV29-1, the J gene TRBJ2-7; TCRdb's D call of TRBD1 is untestable without DNA. Germline V lookup: CDR1 SQVTM, CDR2 ANQGSEA. This CDR3 is 12 amino acids long. Here the CDR3 reads CSVGDGTYEQYF.

The J gene is TRBJ2-1, the V gene TRBV20-1; the TCRdb D gene call, TRBD2, has no DNA to confirm it. In germline, CDR1 is DFQATT, CDR2 SNEGSKA (reference sequence). There are 16 residues in the CDR3. The CDR3 loop is CSARVLVTSNLYEQFF.

This chain connects TRBV6-2 or TRBV6-3 to TRBJ1-5. The V gene's germline CDR1 is MNHEY and CDR2 SVGEGT. The CDR3 runs 16 residues. The CDR3 region is CASISSRTALNQPQHF.

CDR3 protein: CASSPSQIVNTGELFF. This chain uses TRBV5-1 with TRBJ2-2; TCRdb selects TRBD2, and the lack of DNA leaves this call unchecked. Germline CDR1 SGHRS, CDR2 YFSETQ. The CDR3 has 16 amino acids.

This chain joins TRBV28 and TRBJ2-3; TCRdb's D gene call, TRBD2, goes unchecked for lack of DNA. CDR1 is MDHEN and CDR2 is SYDVKM in the germline V gene. The CDR3 has 15 amino acids. CDR3: CASSLFRRSTDTQYF.

V usage is TRBV29-1 and J usage is TRBJ2-1; TCRdb picks TRBD1, but there is no DNA to check that call. This CDR3 contains 14 residues. Per the germline V gene, CDR1 is SQVTM and CDR2 is ANQGSEA. The CDR3 spells CSVYPRGGYSEQFF.

This chain joins TRBV3-1 and TRBJ2-1; TCRdb returns TRBD2, unconfirmable since there is no DNA. Per the germline V gene, CDR1 is LGHDT and CDR2 is YNNKEL (reference sequence). The CDR3 extends over 15 amino acids. The CDR3 loop is CASSAPGLTENEQFF.

The gene calls are TRBV11-2 and TRBJ2-1; TCRdb gives TRBD2 as the D gene, but with no DNA this cannot be confirmed. CDR3 length equals 16 residues. CDR1 is SGHAT, CDR2 FQNNGV, per germline. CDR3 region: CASSLMGLAVDNEQFF.

The chain links TRBV9 to TRBJ2-3; with no DNA, the TCRdb D assignment of TRBD1 cannot be verified. The CDR3 has 13 residues. Germline CDR1 SGDLS, CDR2 YYNGEE. The CDR3 sequence: CASSPQVTDTQYF.

The V and J genes are TRBV27 and TRBJ1-3. The CDR3 contains 13 residues. CDR1 and CDR2 (germline): MNHEY, SMNVEV (reference sequence). CDR3 protein: CASRGTAENTIYF.

This sequence joins TRBV5-6 and TRBJ1-6; TCRdb returns TRBD1, unconfirmable since there is no DNA. The CDR3 length is 15 residues. Germline V gene data show CDR1 as SGHDT and CDR2 as YYEEEE. This CDR3 is CASSLRDRVVSPLHF.